This TCR beta chain was sequenced in a study of human T cells and chemical hapten exposure. Study background: Patients were given diphenylcyclopropenone on the scalp weekly across the roughly 25-week study.

TCRdb passed the RACE reads through MiXCR, listing each CDR3 protein once. In the table there are some 360,000 distinct CDR3 sequences, 5.1% of which are singletons. Whole-study results and caveats: Following DPC sensitization, TCRs present above 1 in 1000 frequency showed no change.

Trimming at V came to 0 bases and at J to 10 bases, leaving 8 bases not matched to a gene. CDR3 length equals 15 residues. The germline gives CDR1 MNHEY, CDR2 SVGAGI. Time point meaning: pre-sensitization, week 0. Treatment indicated: therapeutic diphenylcyclopropenone sensitization with weekly scalp DPC. This clonotype was recorded at least ten times. The antigen remains undetermined. The TCR sequence derives from a woman aged 45-60 years with alopecia areata. Some clones in this sample may be carry-over from other donors' samples. Here the sequenced sample was whole blood, taken in connection with sensitization to the hapten diphenylcyclopropenone (DPC). The chain recombines TRBV6-5 with TRBJ1-1; TRBD1 matches at 10 bases. CDR3 sequence (DNA): TGTGCCAGCAGTTACTCGCCGGGGACAGGGGCTTTAGCTTTCTTT. It encodes CASSYSPGTGALAFF.